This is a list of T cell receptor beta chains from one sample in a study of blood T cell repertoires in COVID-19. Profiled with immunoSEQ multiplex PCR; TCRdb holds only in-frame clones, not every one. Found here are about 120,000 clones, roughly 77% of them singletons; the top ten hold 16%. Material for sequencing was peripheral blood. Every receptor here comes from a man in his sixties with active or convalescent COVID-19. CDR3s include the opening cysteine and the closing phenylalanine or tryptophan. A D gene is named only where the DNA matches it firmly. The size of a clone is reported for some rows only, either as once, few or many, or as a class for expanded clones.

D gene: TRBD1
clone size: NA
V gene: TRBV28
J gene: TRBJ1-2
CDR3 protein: CASIRQGQGSYGYTF
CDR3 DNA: TGTGCCAGCATTAGACAGGGGCAAGGAAGCTATGGCTACACCTTC

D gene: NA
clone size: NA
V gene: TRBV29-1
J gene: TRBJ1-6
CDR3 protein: CSVGGYWSPNSPLHF
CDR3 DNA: TGCAGCGTCGGCGGGTACTGGTCCCCTAATTCACCCCTCCACTTT

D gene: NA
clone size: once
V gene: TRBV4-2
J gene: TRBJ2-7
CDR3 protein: CASSPAESSSYEQYF
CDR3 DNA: TGTGCCAGCAGCCCAGCGGAGTCCAGCTCCTACGAGCAGTACTTC

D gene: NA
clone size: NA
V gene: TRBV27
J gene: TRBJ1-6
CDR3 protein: CASSLQGRNNSPLHF
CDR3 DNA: TGTGCCAGCAGTTTACAGGGAAGGAATAATTCACCCCTCCACTTT

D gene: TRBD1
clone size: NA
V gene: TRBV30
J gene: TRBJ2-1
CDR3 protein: CAWRGTGFNEQFF
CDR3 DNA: TGTGCCTGGAGAGGGACAGGCTTCAATGAGCAGTTCTTC

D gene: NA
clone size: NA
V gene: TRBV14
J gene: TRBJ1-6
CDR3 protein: CASSQVGGYSPLHF
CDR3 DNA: TGTGCCAGCAGCCAAGTCGGAGGCTATTCACCCCTCCACTTT

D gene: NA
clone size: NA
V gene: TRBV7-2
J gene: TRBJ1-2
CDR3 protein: CASSLGTANYGYTF
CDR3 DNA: TGTGCCAGCAGCTTAGGAACGGCTAACTATGGCTACACCTTC

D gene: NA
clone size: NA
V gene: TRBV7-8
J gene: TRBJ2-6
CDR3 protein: CASSLGSTGASRSGANVLTF
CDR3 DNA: TGTGCCAGCAGCTTAGGGTCGACGGGAGCGTCCCGCTCTGGGGCCAACGTCCTGACTTTC

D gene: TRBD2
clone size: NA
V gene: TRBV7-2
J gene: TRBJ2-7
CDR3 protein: CASSTGLAGSYEQYF
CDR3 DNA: TGTGCCAGCAGCACCGGACTAGCGGGATCCTACGAGCAGTACTTC

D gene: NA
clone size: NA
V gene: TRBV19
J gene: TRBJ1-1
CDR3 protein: CASSKGGPGTEAFF
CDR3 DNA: TGTGCCAGTAGTAAGGGGGGGCCCGGCACTGAAGCTTTCTTT

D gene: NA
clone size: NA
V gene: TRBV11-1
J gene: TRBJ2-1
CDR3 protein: CASSLESVYNEQFF
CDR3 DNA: TGTGCCAGCAGCTTAGAGTCGGTCTACAATGAGCAGTTCTTC

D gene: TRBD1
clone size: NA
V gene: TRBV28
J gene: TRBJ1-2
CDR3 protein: CASSIAIGTAYYGYTF
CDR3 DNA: TGTGCCAGCAGTATCGCTATTGGGACAGCTTATTATGGCTACACCTTC

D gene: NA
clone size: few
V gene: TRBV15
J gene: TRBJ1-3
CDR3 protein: CATSSGTTGNTIYF
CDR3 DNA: TGTGCCACCAGCAGCGGGACAACTGGAAACACCATATATTTT

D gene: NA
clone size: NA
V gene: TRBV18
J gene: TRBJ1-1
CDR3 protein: CASSLATSNTEAFF
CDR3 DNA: TGTGCCAGCTCTCTTGCTACCTCGAACACTGAAGCTTTCTTT

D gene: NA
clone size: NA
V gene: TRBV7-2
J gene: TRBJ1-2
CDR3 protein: CASSRQGGYGYTF
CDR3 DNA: TGTGCCAGCAGCCGGCAGGGTGGCTATGGCTACACCTTC

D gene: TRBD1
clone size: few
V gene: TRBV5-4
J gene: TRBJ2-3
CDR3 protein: CASSRTGTGADTQYF
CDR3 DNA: TGTGCCAGCAGCCGGACCGGGACAGGGGCGGATACGCAGTATTTT

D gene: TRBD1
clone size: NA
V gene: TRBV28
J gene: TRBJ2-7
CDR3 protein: CASSPWTGGSYEQYF
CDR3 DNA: TGTGCCAGCAGTCCGTGGACAGGGGGTTCCTACGAGCAGTACTTC

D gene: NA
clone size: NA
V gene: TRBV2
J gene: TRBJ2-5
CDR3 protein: CASSEGRRQETQYF
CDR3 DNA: TGTGCCAGCAGTGAAGGCAGGCGCCAAGAGACCCAGTACTTC

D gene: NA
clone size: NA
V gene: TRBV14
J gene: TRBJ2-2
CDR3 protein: CASSLGLITGELFF
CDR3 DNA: TGTGCCAGCAGCCTAGGACTGATCACCGGGGAGCTGTTTTTT

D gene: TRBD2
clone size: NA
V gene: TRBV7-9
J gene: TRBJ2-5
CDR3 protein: CASSPSDASGTETQYF
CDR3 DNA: TGTGCCAGCAGCCCCAGCGATGCTAGCGGGACTGAGACCCAGTACTTC

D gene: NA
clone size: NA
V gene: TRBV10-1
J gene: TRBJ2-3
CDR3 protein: CASSESPGSTDTQYF
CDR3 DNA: TGCGCCAGCAGTGAGTCCCCGGGGTCCACAGATACGCAGTATTTT

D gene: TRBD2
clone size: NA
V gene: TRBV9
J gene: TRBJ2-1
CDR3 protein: CASSFLAGLSYNEQFF
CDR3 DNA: TGTGCCAGCAGCTTCCTAGCGGGTCTCTCCTACAATGAGCAGTTCTTC

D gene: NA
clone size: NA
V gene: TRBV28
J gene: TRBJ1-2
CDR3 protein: CASSLQGLLGGYTF
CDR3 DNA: TGTGCCAGCAGTTTGCAGGGGCTCTTAGGTGGCTACACCTTC

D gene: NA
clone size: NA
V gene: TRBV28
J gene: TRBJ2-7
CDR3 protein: CASSLSLAGIGEEQYF
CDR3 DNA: TGTGCCAGCAGTTTATCTTTGGCAGGGATAGGTGAAGAGCAGTACTTC

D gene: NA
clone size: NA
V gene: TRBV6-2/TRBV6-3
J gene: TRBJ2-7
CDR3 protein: CASSLLEEQYF
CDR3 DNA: TGTGCCAGCAGTTTATTGGAGGAGCAGTACTTC

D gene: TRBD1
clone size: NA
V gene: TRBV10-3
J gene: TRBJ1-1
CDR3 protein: CATTGDITEAFF
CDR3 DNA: TGTGCCACGACAGGGGATATCACTGAAGCTTTCTTT

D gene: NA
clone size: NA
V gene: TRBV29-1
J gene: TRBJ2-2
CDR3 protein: CSVSGSVSNTGELFF
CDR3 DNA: TGCAGCGTTTCGGGATCGGTATCGAACACCGGGGAGCTGTTTTTT

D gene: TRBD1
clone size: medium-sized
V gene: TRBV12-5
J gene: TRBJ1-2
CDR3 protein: CASGTGTGVGYTF
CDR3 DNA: TGTGCTAGTGGGACCGGGACAGGGGTCGGCTACACCTTC

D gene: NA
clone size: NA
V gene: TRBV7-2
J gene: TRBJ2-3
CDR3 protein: CASSLLANTDTQYF
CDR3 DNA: TGTGCCAGCAGCCTCCTAGCGAACACAGATACGCAGTATTTT

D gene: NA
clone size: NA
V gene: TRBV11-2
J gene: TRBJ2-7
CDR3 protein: CASSLTMTGVGEQYF
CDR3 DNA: TGTGCCAGCAGCCTCACTATGACGGGAGTGGGGGAGCAGTACTTC

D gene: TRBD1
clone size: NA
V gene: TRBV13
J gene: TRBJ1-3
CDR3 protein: CASSRGQRNTIYF
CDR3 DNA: TGTGCCAGCAGCCGGGGACAGCGAAACACCATATATTTT

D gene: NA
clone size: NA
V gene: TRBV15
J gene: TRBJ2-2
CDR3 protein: CATSRTPTGELFF
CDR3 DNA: TGTGCCACCAGCAGGACACCAACCGGGGAGCTGTTTTTT

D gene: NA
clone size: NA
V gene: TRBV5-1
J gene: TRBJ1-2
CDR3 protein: CASSLKGMGGYTF
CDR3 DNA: TGCGCCAGCAGCTTGAAGGGGATGGGTGGCTACACCTTC

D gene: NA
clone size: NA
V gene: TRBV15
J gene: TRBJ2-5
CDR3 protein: CATSRDWQGGRTQYF
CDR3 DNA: TGTGCCACCAGCAGAGATTGGCAGGGGGGTCGGACCCAGTACTTC

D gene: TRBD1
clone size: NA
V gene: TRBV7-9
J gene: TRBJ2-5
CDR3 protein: CANPGQGQTQYF
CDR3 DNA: TGTGCCAACCCGGGACAGGGACAGACCCAGTACTTC

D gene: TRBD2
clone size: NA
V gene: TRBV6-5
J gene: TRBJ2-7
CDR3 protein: CASSRTSGREQYF
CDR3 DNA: TGTGCCAGCAGCCGGACTAGCGGGAGGGAGCAGTACTTC

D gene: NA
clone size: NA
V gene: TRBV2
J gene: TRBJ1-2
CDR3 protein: CASNGAYGYTF
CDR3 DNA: TGTGCCAGCAACGGAGCTTATGGCTACACCTTC

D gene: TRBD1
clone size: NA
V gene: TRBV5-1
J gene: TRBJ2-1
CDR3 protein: CASSSGTGAYNEQFF
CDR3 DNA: TGCGCCAGCAGCAGCGGGACAGGGGCCTACAATGAGCAGTTCTTC

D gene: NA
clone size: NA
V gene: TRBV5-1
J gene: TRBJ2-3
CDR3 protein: CASSFLTSTDTQYF
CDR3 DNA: TGCGCCAGCAGCTTCCTAACTAGCACAGATACGCAGTATTTT

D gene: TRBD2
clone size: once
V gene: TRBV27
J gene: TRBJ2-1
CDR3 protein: CASSLSTSGEYNEQFF
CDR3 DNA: TGTGCCAGCAGTTTATCGACTAGCGGGGAATACAATGAGCAGTTCTTC

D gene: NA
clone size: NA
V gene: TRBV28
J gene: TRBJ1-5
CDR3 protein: CASRSLVGVHSNQPQHF
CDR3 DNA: TGTGCCAGCAGGTCCTTGGTAGGAGTGCATAGCAATCAGCCCCAGCATTTT

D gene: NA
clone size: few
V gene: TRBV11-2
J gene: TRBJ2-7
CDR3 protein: CASSSPSSGSYEQYF
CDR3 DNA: TGTGCCAGCAGCTCCCCCTCCAGCGGCTCCTACGAGCAGTACTTC

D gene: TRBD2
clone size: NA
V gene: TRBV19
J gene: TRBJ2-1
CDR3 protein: CASSISPRDYYNEQFF
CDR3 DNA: TGTGCCAGTAGTATTAGCCCCCGGGACTACTACAATGAGCAGTTCTTC